The following is a T cell receptor beta chain sequence with its context. Its antigen is not identified. This entry belongs to a study of cytomegalovirus exposure and HLA in healthy donors. V shed 4 bases, J shed 4 bases, and the junction held 9 bases outside the gene matches. The CDR3 runs 17 residues. CDR1 is MNHEY, CDR2 SMNVEV, per germline (reference sequence). General study points: One variant, a missense change in DCLRE1C, was linked in a later analysis to TCR beta V- and J-gene trimming. In all likelihood, a cluster of highly shared sequence variants was a sequencing artifact.

Both 60 Vbeta primers and 13 Jbeta primers went into the PCR. Generated by immunoSEQ multiplex PCR, the TCRdb table keeps only in-frame clones and is missing some. The profile shows 90,000 to 150,000 clones, 74% of them singletons. The clonotype originates from a woman aged 45-65 years in good health and CMV-seropositive. The chain is built from TRBV27 and TRBJ2-1, with 11 bases lining up with TRBD2. The source material was PBMCs. The DNA for the CDR3 is TGTGCCAGCAGTTCGTACGCTAGCGGGGGGCTGTACAATGAGCAGTTCTTC. It translates to CASSSYASGGLYNEQFF.